Listed here are 32 T cell receptor beta chains from one sample, sequenced in a study of shared clonotypes between healthy human individuals. The assay was immunoSEQ multiplex PCR, and TCRdb's table has in-frame clones only and misses some. This sample yields 2 million to 2.5 million clones, of which 95% are seen a single time; roughly 0.13% belongs to the top ten. The sample was naive CD4+ T cells sorted from blood. Documented subset: CD45RA+ positively selected. Receptors were obtained from a young man in good health.

The chain links TRBV5-1 to TRBJ2-1; 10 bases align to TRBD2. The V and J ends lost 2 bases and 9 bases, in that order; junction bases with no gene match: 11. Germline CDR1 reads SGHRS; CDR2 reads YFSETQ. The CDR3 sequence is 16 residues long. CDR3 amino acids: CASSLGLAVGIAEQFF. CDR3 coding DNA: TGCGCCAGCAGCTTAGGACTAGCGGTTGGGATCGCTGAGCAGTTCTTC. Filled out from reference TRBV5-1 and TRBJ2-1, the complete variable domain reads KAGVTQTPRYLIKTRGQQVTLSCSPISGHRSVSWYQQTPGQGLQFLFEYFSETQRNKGNFPGRFSGRQFSNSRSEMNVSTLELGDSALYLCASSLGLAVGIAEQFFGPGTRLTVL.

The rearrangement joins TRBV28 to TRBJ2-2; D is uncertain. The CDR3 is made up of 13 amino acids. Trimming shortened V by 11 bases and J by 2 bases, and 12 bases separated the two germline ends. CDR1 MDHEN and CDR2 SYDVKM come from the germline V gene. CDR3 sequence (DNA): TGTGCCTGGCAGGCTCCAAACACCGGGGAGCTGTTTTTT. Translation gives CAWQAPNTGELFF.

The chain recombines TRBV10-3 with TRBJ2-6; TRBD2 matches 7 bases. Germline V CDR1 and CDR2: ENHRY, SYGVKD. V was clipped by 3 bases and J by 2 bases; unmatched bases: 7. This CDR3 contains 17 residues. The CDR3 sequence is CAISDGGGLAGANVLTF. The CDR3 DNA reads TGTGCCATCAGTGATGGGGGGGGATTGGCTGGGGCCAACGTCCTGACTTTC.

The chain couples TRBV7-2 to TRBJ2-7, with D hard to call. CDR3 length equals 10 residues. CDR1 is SGHTA, CDR2 FQGNSA, per germline. Trimming stripped 8 bases from V and 2 bases from J, with 4 bases between. The CDR3 is CASGPYEQYF. DNA for the CDR3: TGTGCCAGCGGCCCCTACGAGCAGTACTTC.

This chain links TRBV5-6 with TRBJ2-7; D is perhaps TRBD1 or TRBD2 (6 bases each). Per germline, CDR1 SGHDT and CDR2 YYEEEE. V dropped 6 bases and J dropped 2 bases, with 15 bases sitting between them. This CDR3 has 14 residues. The chain's CDR3 is CASNALGGTYEQYF. The CDR3 DNA is TGTGCCAGCAACGCCCTGGGGGGCACCTACGAGCAGTACTTC. Filled out from reference TRBV5-6 and TRBJ2-7, the complete variable domain reads DAGVTQSPTHLIKTRGQQVTLRCSPKSGHDTVSWYQQALGQGPQFIFQYYEEEERQRGNFPDRFSGHQFPNYSSELNVNALLLGDSALYLCASNALGGTYEQYFGPGTRLTVT.

The chain has TRBV30 and TRBJ2-7; possible D gene TRBD2, 6 bases. V was trimmed by 3 bases and J by 5 bases, leaving 20 bases between them. Germline V CDR1 and CDR2: GTSNPN, SVGIG (reference sequence). The CDR3 extends over 15 amino acids. CDR3 nucleotides: TGTGCCTGGAGCGCCCTGGTCGTGGGAGGCAACGAGCAGTACTTC. Its protein is CAWSALVVGGNEQYF.

This chain links TRBV10-2 with TRBJ2-2; 10 nucleotides align to TRBD2. Germline CDR1 and CDR2: WSHSY and SAAADI. This CDR3 comprises 17 residues. V lost 7 bases and J lost 4; bases outside the gene matches: 12. The CDR3 loop is CASIGLAVIAGTGELFF. The CDR3 DNA reads as TGCGCCAGCATAGGACTAGCGGTTATTGCGGGCACCGGGGAGCTGTTTTTT.

This clone appeared once. This sequence joins TRBV4-1 and TRBJ2-7; no clear D gene. Trimming shortened V by 0 bases and J by 1 base, and 7 bases separated the two germline ends. This CDR3 has 14 residues. Germline CDR1 MGHRA, CDR2 YSYEKL. The CDR3 region is CASSQDRHSYEQYF. CDR3 nucleotides: TGCGCCAGCAGCCAAGATAGGCATTCCTACGAGCAGTACTTC.

V gene TRBV30 combines with J gene TRBJ1-1; D call uncertain. The CDR3 covers 13 residues. V lost 2 bases and J 1 base, leaving 8 bases between the germline ends. From germline, CDR1 is GTSNPN and CDR2 SVGIG (reference sequence). Written as DNA, the CDR3 is TGTGCCTGGAGTCGGGAAAAGAACACTGAAGCTTTCTTT. It yields the protein CAWSREKNTEAFF.

This clone came up once. This rearrangement joins TRBV27 to TRBJ1-3; possibly TRBD1 for D (5 bases). V lost 0 bases and J lost 3, with 12 bases in between. The germline CDR1 and CDR2 sequences are MNHEY and SMNVEV (reference sequence). This CDR3 comprises 16 residues. The CDR3 region has the DNA TGTGCCAGCAGTTTATCGGCAGGGATAAGTGGAAACACCATATATTTT. Its protein product is CASSLSAGISGNTIYF.

V and J are TRBV9 and TRBJ2-7; 7 nucleotides line up with TRBD2. V trimming: 0 bases; J trimming: 2 bases; junction bases outside the gene matches: 5. This CDR3 is built from 15 residues. CDR1 and CDR2 (germline): SGDLS, YYNGEE. CDR3 nucleotide sequence: TGTGCCAGCAGCGTAGAGAGCGGGGAGACCTACGAGCAGTACTTC. The encoded protein is CASSVESGETYEQYF.

The V call is TRBV6-1, the J call TRBJ1-2, with 7 bases lining up with TRBD1. CDR1 is MNHNS, CDR2 SASEGT, per germline. The CDR3 loop spans 14 amino acids. The J segment lost 5 bases and the V segment lost 5 bases, leaving 8 bases of the junction unmatched. The chain's CDR3 is CASSPLGQLYGYTF. The DNA of the CDR3 is TGTGCCAGCAGTCCCCTGGGACAGTTATATGGCTACACCTTC.

This chain joins TRBV30 and TRBJ1-4; D is undetermined. Germline V gives CDR1 GTSNPN, CDR2 SVGIG (reference sequence). This CDR3 region has 14 residues. Trimming left V 0 bases short and J 10 bases short, with 15 bases between. The CDR3 coding sequence is TGTGCCTGGAGTGTTACTGGGATCTTTAGAAAACTGTTTTTT. Translation gives CAWSVTGIFRKLFF.

The chain recombines TRBV12-5 with TRBJ1-4; weak D call: TRBD1 (5 bases). CDR3 size: 14 residues. V shed 1 base and J shed 13 bases, with 16 bases lying between them. Germline V gene lookup returns CDR1 LGHNT and CDR2 FRNRAP. The CDR3 here is CASGLALPLGLLFF. DNA of the CDR3: TGTGCTAGTGGTTTGGCCCTGCCCTTGGGACTACTGTTTTTT.

The chain carries TRBV28 and TRBJ2-7, with TRBD1 identical over 8 bases. The CDR3 runs 15 residues. The V gene end was trimmed by 6 bases and the J gene end by 0 bases; junction bases not matched to a gene: 7. Looked up from germline, CDR1 is MDHEN and CDR2 is SYDVKM. CDR3 in DNA: TGTGCCAGCAGATCGGGACAGGCGAGCTCCTACGAGCAGTACTTC. Encoded protein: CASRSGQASSYEQYF.

This chain joins TRBV11-2 and TRBJ2-1; 11 positions agree with TRBD2. V was pared by 1 base and J by 9 bases, with 8 bases of the junction left unmatched. Germline CDR1 and CDR2: SGHAT and FQNNGV. This CDR3 contains 16 residues. The CDR3 DNA follows: TGTGCCAGCAGCTTAGCGCTTACTAGCGGGAGAAGTGAGCAGTTCTTC. Its translation is CASSLALTSGRSEQFF.

The V call is TRBV18, the J call TRBJ2-3; 7 bases map to TRBD1. Germline assignment: CDR1 KGHSH and CDR2 LQKENI. V shed 3 bases and J 2 bases; nucleotides not matched to a gene: 5. The CDR3 totals 15 residues. The CDR3 DNA sequence: TGTGCCAGCTCACCTCCGGGACAGTTCACAGATACGCAGTATTTT. It yields the protein CASSPPGQFTDTQYF. The whole variable domain, filled in from reference TRBV18 and TRBJ2-3, reads NAGVMQNPRHLVRRRGQEARLRCSPMKGHSHVYWYRQLPEEGLKFMVYLQKENIIDESGMPKERFSAEFPKEGPSILRIQQVVRGDSAAYFCASSPPGQFTDTQYFGPGTRLTVL.

J is TRBJ2-7 and V is TRBV30, with a tentative D call TRBD2 (5 bases). The germline CDR1 and CDR2 sequences are GTSNPN and SVGIG (reference sequence). CDR3 length: 14 residues. The ends were cut back, 5 bases at V and 1 base at J, with 15 bases in the middle. CDR3 sequence: CAWAGEWGSYEQYF. Here the CDR3 DNA reads TGTGCCTGGGCCGGGGAATGGGGATCCTACGAGCAGTACTTC.

The genes are TRBV6-1 and TRBJ1-2; perhaps TRBD1 as D (6 bases). CDR1 is MNHNS and CDR2 is SASEGT in the germline V gene. Between the trimmed V and J ends, which lost 6 bases and 3 bases, there was a span of 11 bases. The CDR3 spans 13 residues. CDR3 coding DNA: TGTGCCAGCAGAGTAGGGGGGGACTATGGCTACACCTTC. It specifies CASRVGGDYGYTF.

The chain joins TRBV30 to TRBJ2-7; 10 bases align to TRBD2. The germline CDR1 and CDR2 sequences are GTSNPN and SVGIG (reference sequence). The CDR3 consists of 14 residues. Trimming removed 0 bases from V and 5 bases from J; junction bases left unmatched: 4. The CDR3, as DNA: TGTGCCTGGAGTGTAACAGCGGGAGGGCACGAGCAGTACTTC. It codes for CAWSVTAGGHEQYF.

In regard to this clone: The sample holds other DNA sequences that translate to the same CDR3. This chain uses TRBV5-4 with TRBJ2-1, with D possibly matching TRBD2 (5 bases). Trimming pared 2 bases from V and 1 base from J, leaving 7 bases between. The CDR3 is made up of 14 amino acids. Germline lookup yields CDR1 SGHNT and CDR2 YYREEE (reference sequence). Written as DNA, the CDR3 is TGTGCCAGCAGCTTAAGCGGTTCCTACAATGAGCAGTTCTTC. This sequence encodes CASSLSGSYNEQFF.

The chain carries TRBV28 and TRBJ1-4, with a possible D match to TRBD1 (5 bases). The CDR3 is made up of 15 amino acids. Trimming removed 5 bases from V and 7 bases from J, with 17 bases in between. The germline gives CDR1 MDHEN, CDR2 SYDVKM. CDR3 nucleotides: TGTGCCAGCAGTGTTCAGGGTAGCCTTCGTGAAAAACTGTTTTTT. It codes for CASSVQGSLREKLFF.

The gene calls are TRBV4-3 and TRBJ2-2; 9 nucleotides align to TRBD2. V was clipped by 0 bases and J by 1 base; unmatched bases: 0. CDR1 and CDR2 (germline): LGHNA, YSLEER. The CDR3 contains 16 residues. CDR3: CASSQEAGGNTGELFF. CDR3 sequence (DNA): TGCGCCAGCAGCCAAGAAGCGGGAGGGAACACCGGGGAGCTGTTTTTT.

Remarks on this clone: Other DNA sequences of this sample code for an identical CDR3. This chain links TRBV5-6 with TRBJ1-1, with no clear D. The length of the CDR3 is 14 residues. Deletions cut 0 bases from V and 1 base from J, with 7 bases between. Germline V gene data show CDR1 as SGHDT and CDR2 as YYEEEE. The DNA of the CDR3 is TGTGCCAGCAGCTTGGGCGGCAAGAACACTGAAGCTTTCTTT. Amino acids: CASSLGGKNTEAFF.

The CDR3 here is CAISESDGGGYGYTF. CDR3 DNA sequence: TGTGCCATCAGTGAGTCGGACGGCGGCGGCTATGGCTACACCTTC. This chain uses TRBV10-3 with TRBJ1-2; D gene ambiguous. Deletions cut 0 bases from V and 4 bases from J, with 12 bases between. The CDR3 is 15 residues long. Germline V gene data show CDR1 as ENHRY and CDR2 as SYGVKD.

The chain carries TRBV10-3 and TRBJ2-5; 8 bases are a match to TRBD1. This CDR3 is 15 amino acids long. Germline assignment: CDR1 ENHRY and CDR2 SYGVKD. With V trimmed by 3 bases and J by 5 bases, 8 bases remained unmatched. The CDR3 sequence: CAISDLAGGRETQYF. DNA for the CDR3: TGTGCCATCAGTGATTTGGCAGGGGGCCGGGAGACCCAGTACTTC.

As for this clone: At the DNA level, this CDR3 is encoded by other sequences in the same sample as well. The V and J genes are TRBV9 and TRBJ1-3; no clear D gene. Germline V gene data show CDR1 as SGDLS and CDR2 as YYNGEE. Trimming pared 4 bases from V and 4 bases from J, leaving 6 bases between. The CDR3 covers 12 residues. This CDR3 is CASSPSGNTIYF. CDR3 DNA: TGTGCCAGCAGCCCTTCCGGAAACACCATATATTTT.

This chain links TRBV30 with TRBJ1-2, with TRBD1 matching over 8 bases. The germline gives CDR1 GTSNPN, CDR2 SVGIG (reference sequence). The CDR3 covers 13 residues. J gave up 6 bases and V 0 bases, and 3 bases lay outside the gene matches. DNA of the CDR3: TGTGCCTGGAGTGTGGACAGGGAGGATGGCTACACCTTC. Protein sequence: CAWSVDREDGYTF.

This clone was found once. V is TRBV6-5 and J is TRBJ1-1; D gene uncertain. Germline loops: CDR1 MNHEY, CDR2 SVGAGI. CDR3 length: 13 residues. V was clipped by 4 bases and J by 4 bases, with 10 bases between them. The CDR3, as DNA: TGTGCCAGCAGTTTTCGGGCGAGCACTGAAGCTTTCTTT. This translates into CASSFRASTEAFF.

The V call is TRBV5-6, the J call TRBJ1-4; 7 positions agree with TRBD1. J was trimmed by 10 bases and V by 4 bases; bases with no gene match: 13. This CDR3 region has 15 residues. Germline lookup yields CDR1 SGHDT and CDR2 YYEEEE. CDR3 in amino acids: CASSRFDRDQRKLFF. DNA of the CDR3: TGTGCCAGCAGCCGTTTCGACAGGGACCAGCGAAAACTGTTTTTT.

This chain links TRBV10-2 with TRBJ2-5; 7 nucleotides match TRBD1. The length of the CDR3 is 15 residues. The germline CDR1 and CDR2 sequences are WSHSY and SAAADI. Trimming cost V 5 bases and J 5 bases; bases outside gene matches: 11. CDR3: CASSPQGRSGETQYF. CDR3 sequence (DNA): TGCGCCAGCAGTCCACAGGGGCGATCAGGGGAGACCCAGTACTTC.

The genes are TRBV18 and TRBJ2-7; D unresolved. Trimming removed 1 base at V and 1 base at J, with 8 bases between. Germline CDR1 KGHSH, CDR2 LQKENI. This CDR3 contains 14 residues. CDR3 DNA: TGTGCCAGCTCACCACGCCCTGATTCCTACGAGCAGTACTTC. Its translation is CASSPRPDSYEQYF.